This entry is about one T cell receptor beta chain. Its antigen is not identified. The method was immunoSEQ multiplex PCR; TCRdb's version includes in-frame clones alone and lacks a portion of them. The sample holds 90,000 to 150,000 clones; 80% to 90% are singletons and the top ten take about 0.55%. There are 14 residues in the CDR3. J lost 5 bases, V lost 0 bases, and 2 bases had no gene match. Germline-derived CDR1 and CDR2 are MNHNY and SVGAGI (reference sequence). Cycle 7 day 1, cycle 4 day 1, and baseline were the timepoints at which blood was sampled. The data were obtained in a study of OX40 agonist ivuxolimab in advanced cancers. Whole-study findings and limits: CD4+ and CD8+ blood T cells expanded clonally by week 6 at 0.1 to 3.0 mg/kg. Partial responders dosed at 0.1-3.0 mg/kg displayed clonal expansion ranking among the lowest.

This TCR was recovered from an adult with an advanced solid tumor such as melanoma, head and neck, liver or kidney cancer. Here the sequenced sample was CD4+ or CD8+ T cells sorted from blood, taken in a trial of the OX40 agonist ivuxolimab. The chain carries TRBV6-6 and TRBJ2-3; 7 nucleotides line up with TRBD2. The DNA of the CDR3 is TGTGCCAGCAGTTACTCGGGAGGGGTAGATACGCAGTATTTT. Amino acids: CASSYSGGVDTQYF.